This T cell receptor (beta chain) was profiled in a study of T cells in Graves' hyperthyroidism and ophthalmopathy. Authors of the study amplified TCR beta CDR3 regions from RNA transcripts. When the TCR CDR3 underwent first-round RT-PCR, the HTBI primer set was used. TCRdb re-derived calls from the multiplex PCR reads in MiXCR, one entry per CDR3 protein. Of about 480,000 distinct CDR3 sequences listed, roughly a quarter are singletons. Trimming took off 5 bases at V and 7 bases at J, with 21 bases between the two ends. Germline V gene sequence: CDR1 MNHEY, CDR2 SMNVEV (reference sequence). CDR3 length equals 16 residues.

The chain recombines TRBV27 with TRBJ1-5, with D possibly TRBD1 on 5 matching bases. The receptor comes from a woman in her twenties or thirties with Graves' ophthalmopathy. The sequenced material came from blood. The CDR3 bases are TGTGCCAGCAGTCCATCGACAGCCCGTATAATCCAGCCCCAGCATTTT. Translation gives CASSPSTARIIQPQHF.